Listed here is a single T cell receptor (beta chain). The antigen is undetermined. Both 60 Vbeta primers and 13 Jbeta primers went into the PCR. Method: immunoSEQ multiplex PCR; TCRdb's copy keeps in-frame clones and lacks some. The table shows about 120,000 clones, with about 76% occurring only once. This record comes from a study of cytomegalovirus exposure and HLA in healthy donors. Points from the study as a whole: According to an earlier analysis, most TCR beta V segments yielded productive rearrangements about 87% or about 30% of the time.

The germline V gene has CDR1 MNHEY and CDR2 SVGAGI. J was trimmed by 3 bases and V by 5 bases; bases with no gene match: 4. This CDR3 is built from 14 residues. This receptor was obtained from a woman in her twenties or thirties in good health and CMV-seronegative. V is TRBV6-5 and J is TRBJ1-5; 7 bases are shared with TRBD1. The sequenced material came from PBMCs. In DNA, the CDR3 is TGTGCCAGCAGTGTGGACAGGTTCAATCAGCCCCAGCATTTT. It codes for CASSVDRFNQPQHF.